This TCR beta chain stems from a study of T-cell reconstitution after alpha-beta-depleted transplantation in children. Findings of the study overall: TCRbeta diversity was high at day 60 in some patients (a result of surviving recipient T cells and thymic progenitors). T cells produced anew were the main source of T-cell counts and diversity one year after transplant.

This clonotype was found many times. The target antigen is unknown. Preparation of the TCRbeta library involved a method that used unique molecular identifiers. TCRdb reprocessed the PCR reads via MiXCR and lists one record per CDR3 protein. The sample carries around 370,000 distinct CDR3 sequences, roughly 17% recorded once. CDR3 length: 15 residues. From germline, CDR1 is MNHNS and CDR2 SASEGT. This chain links TRBV6-1 with TRBJ2-7; 8 bases are a match to TRBD2. This TCR derives from a male patient aged 2 to 9 who had a stem cell transplant for acute lymphoblastic leukemia, so the T cells may come from the graft donor. The specimen comprised PBMCs, mostly from graft donor cells, sampled 360 days after TCRalphabeta/CD19-depleted stem cell transplant. This CDR3 is CTRGGSARKSYEQYF. The CDR3 DNA sequence: TGTACCCGGGGGGGGTCCGCCAGGAAGTCCTACGAGCAGTACTTC.